The rows below give T cell receptor beta chains drawn from one sample of a study of shared clonotypes between healthy human individuals. Using immunoSEQ multiplex PCR, the repertoire was profiled, and TCRdb retains in-frame clones only, with some absent. The repertoire holds a few million clones, with 80% to 95% as singletons. Sequences were obtained from naive CD4+ T cells from PBMCs. These receptors were collected from a man aged 18 to 30 in good health. Some clones in this sample may be carry-over from other donors' samples. Both conserved end residues are part of each CDR3. A D gene is named only where the DNA matches it firmly. Clone size is stated in some rows and not others, as once, few, many or a class when expanded.

size,J,V,D,CDR3,DNA
once,TRBJ2-1,TRBV6-6,TRBD1,CASPAARDRGLDEQFF,TGTGCCAGCCCCGCCGCCCGGGACAGGGGGCTCGATGAGCAGTTCTTC
-,TRBJ2-7,TRBV18,-,CASSPDIYEQYF,TGTGCCAGCTCACCGGACATATACGAGCAGTACTTC
once,TRBJ1-2,TRBV18,-,CASSPIGSRGADGYTF,TGTGCCAGCTCACCTATTGGGTCTCGTGGGGCGGACGGCTACACCTTC
once,TRBJ2-5,TRBV5-1,TRBD1,CASTGTGGQETQYF,TGCGCCAGTACCGGGACAGGGGGCCAAGAGACCCAGTACTTC
-,TRBJ2-4,TRBV5-1,TRBD2,CASSSNSGRAGIQYF,TGCGCCAGCAGCTCCAATAGCGGGAGGGCCGGAATTCAGTACTTC
-,TRBJ1-2,TRBV7-8,-,CASSPPRAVGGYTF,TGTGCCAGCAGCCCCCCCAGGGCCGTCGGTGGCTACACCTTC
once,TRBJ2-5,TRBV9,-,CASSVGGTGETQYF,TGTGCCAGCAGCGTTGGGGGGACGGGGGAGACCCAGTACTTC
-,TRBJ2-7,TRBV9,TRBD2,CASSVGPTGGYEQYF,TGTGCCAGCAGCGTAGGCCCTACGGGGGGCTACGAGCAGTACTTC
-,TRBJ2-3,TRBV11-1,TRBD1,CASSLMGQGPRDTQYF,TGTGCCAGCAGCTTAATGGGACAGGGCCCCAGGGATACGCAGTATTTT
-,TRBJ2-3,TRBV4-3,TRBD2,CASSSQAGVADTQYF,TGCGCCAGCAGCTCGCAAGCGGGAGTAGCAGATACGCAGTATTTT
-,TRBJ2-7,TRBV28,-,CASSLVGNEQYF,TGTGCCAGCAGTTTAGTAGGGAACGAGCAGTACTTC
-,TRBJ2-5,TRBV4-3,-,CASSQDATFGETQYF,TGCGCCAGCAGCCAAGATGCCACCTTCGGGGAGACCCAGTACTTC
-,TRBJ2-1,TRBV18,TRBD2,CASSALAGVNNEQFF,TGTGCCAGCTCAGCCCTAGCGGGAGTAAACAATGAGCAGTTCTTC
-,TRBJ2-2,TRBV5-1,-,CASSLPSLARNTGELFF,TGCGCCAGCAGCTTGCCTAGCTTGGCTAGGAACACCGGGGAGCTGTTTTTT
-,TRBJ2-5,TRBV4-1,TRBD2,CASSQLGLAGETQYF,TGCGCCAGCAGCCAATTAGGACTAGCGGGAGAGACCCAGTACTTC
-,TRBJ2-6,TRBV5-4,TRBD1,CASSSPGQGPGANVLTF,TGTGCCAGCAGCTCGCCGGGACAGGGGCCTGGGGCCAACGTCCTGACTTTC
-,TRBJ1-3,TRBV7-9,-,CASSLGGRADSGNTIYF,TGTGCCAGCAGCTTGGGGGGCAGGGCAGACTCTGGAAACACCATATATTTT
-,TRBJ2-3,TRBV5-3,TRBD2,CARSPLTSGRNNTQYF,TGTGCCAGAAGCCCCCTCACTAGCGGGAGGAATAATACGCAGTATTTT
once,TRBJ2-1,TRBV5-1,TRBD2,CASSPGPSGRTTFPNEQFF,TGCGCCAGCAGCCCGGGGCCTAGCGGTAGAACTACCTTCCCAAATGAGCAGTTCTTC
-,TRBJ2-4,TRBV6-5,-,CASSHAGGAYNIQYF,TGTGCCAGCAGCCACGCAGGCGGGGCTTACAACATTCAGTACTTC
-,TRBJ2-2,TRBV11-3,-,CASSLGQAGTGELFF,TGTGCCAGCAGCTTAGGGCAGGCGGGCACCGGGGAGCTGTTTTTT
-,TRBJ2-2,TRBV6-1,-,CASSRGTGELFF,TGTGCCAGCAGTCGGGGCACCGGGGAGCTGTTTTTT
-,TRBJ1-2,TRBV2,-,CASRATGIYYGYTF,TGTGCCAGCAGAGCGACCGGGATCTACTATGGCTACACCTTC
-,TRBJ2-5,TRBV28,TRBD2,CAVVVAGALKQETQYF,TGTGCCGTTGTCGTAGCGGGAGCCTTGAAACAAGAGACCCAGTACTTC
once,TRBJ1-1,TRBV7-3,TRBD1,CASSNNRGTEAFF,TGTGCCAGCAGCAATAACAGGGGCACTGAAGCTTTCTTT
once,TRBJ1-4,TRBV2,TRBD1,CASSGTGGRGGKLFF,TGTGCCAGCAGCGGTACAGGGGGCCGGGGAGGAAAACTGTTTTTT
few,TRBJ1-1,TRBV4-2,-,CASSQDQGRNTEAFF,TGTGCCAGCAGCCAAGATCAGGGGCGGAACACTGAAGCTTTCTTT
-,TRBJ2-1,TRBV11-1,-,CASSLYFSGAAEQFF,TGTGCCAGCAGCTTATATTTCTCAGGGGCAGCTGAGCAGTTCTTC
-,TRBJ2-3,TRBV5-1,TRBD1,CASRPPGQGADTQYF,TGCGCCAGTAGACCCCCGGGACAGGGGGCAGATACGCAGTATTTT
-,TRBJ1-1,TRBV29-1,-,CSVESGGWGNTEAFF,TGCAGCGTTGAAAGCGGGGGCTGGGGGAACACTGAAGCTTTCTTT
few,TRBJ2-2,TRBV12-5,-,CASGLDTGELFF,TGTGCTAGTGGTTTAGACACCGGGGAGCTGTTTTTT